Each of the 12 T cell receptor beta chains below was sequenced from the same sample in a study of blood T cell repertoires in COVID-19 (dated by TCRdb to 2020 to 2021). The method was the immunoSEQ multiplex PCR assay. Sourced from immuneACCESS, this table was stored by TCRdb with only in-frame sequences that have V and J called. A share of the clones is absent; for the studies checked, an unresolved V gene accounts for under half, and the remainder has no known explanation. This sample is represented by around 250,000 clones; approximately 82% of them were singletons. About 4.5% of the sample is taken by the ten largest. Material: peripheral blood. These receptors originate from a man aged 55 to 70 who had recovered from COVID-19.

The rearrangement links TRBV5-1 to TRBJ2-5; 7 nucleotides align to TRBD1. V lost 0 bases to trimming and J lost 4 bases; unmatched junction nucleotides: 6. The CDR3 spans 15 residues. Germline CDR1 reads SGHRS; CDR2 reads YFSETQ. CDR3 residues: CASSLAPTGRETQYF. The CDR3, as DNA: TGCGCCAGCAGCTTGGCCCCGACAGGGAGAGAGACCCAGTACTTC.

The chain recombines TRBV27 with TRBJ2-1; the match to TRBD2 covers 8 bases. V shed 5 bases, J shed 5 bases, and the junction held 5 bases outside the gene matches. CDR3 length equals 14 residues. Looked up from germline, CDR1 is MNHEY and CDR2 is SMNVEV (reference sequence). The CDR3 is CASSNGTRHNEQFF. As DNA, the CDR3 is TGTGCCAGCAGTAACGGGACTAGACACAATGAGCAGTTCTTC.

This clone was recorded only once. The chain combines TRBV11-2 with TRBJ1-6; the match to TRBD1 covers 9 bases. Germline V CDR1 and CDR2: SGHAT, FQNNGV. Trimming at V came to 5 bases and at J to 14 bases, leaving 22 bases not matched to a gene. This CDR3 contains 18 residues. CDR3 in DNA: TGTGCCAGCAGCCCAAGGACGGGACAGGGCGTGGGAGTCTTCACCCTCCACTTT. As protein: CASSPRTGQGVGVFTLHF.

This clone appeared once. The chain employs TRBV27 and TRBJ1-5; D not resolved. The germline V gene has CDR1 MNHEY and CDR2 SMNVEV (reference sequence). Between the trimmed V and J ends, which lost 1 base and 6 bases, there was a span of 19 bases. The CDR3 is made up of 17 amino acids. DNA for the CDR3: TGTGCCAGCAGTTTATACGCGGTTGGAGGCGCCGGTCAGCCCCAGCATTTT. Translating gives CASSLYAVGGAGQPQHF.

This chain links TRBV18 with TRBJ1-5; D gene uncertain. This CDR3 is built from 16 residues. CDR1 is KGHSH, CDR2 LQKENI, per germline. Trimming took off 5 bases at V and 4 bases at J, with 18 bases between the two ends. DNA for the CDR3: TGTGCCAGCTCAGGAGGGTCCCCTCTTCGGAATCAGCCCCAGCATTTT. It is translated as CASSGGSPLRNQPQHF.

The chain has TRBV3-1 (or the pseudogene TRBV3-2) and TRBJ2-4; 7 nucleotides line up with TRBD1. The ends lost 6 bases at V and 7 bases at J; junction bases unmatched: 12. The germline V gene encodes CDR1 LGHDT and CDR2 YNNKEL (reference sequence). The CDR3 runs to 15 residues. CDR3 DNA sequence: TGTGCCAGCAGGCCAACAGGGGTTGGCAGGAACATTCAGTACTTC. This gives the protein CASRPTGVGRNIQYF.

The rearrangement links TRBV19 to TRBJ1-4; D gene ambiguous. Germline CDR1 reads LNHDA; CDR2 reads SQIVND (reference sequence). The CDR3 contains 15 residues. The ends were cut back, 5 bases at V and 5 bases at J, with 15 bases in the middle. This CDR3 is CASSRASSRNEKLFF. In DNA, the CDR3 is TGTGCCAGTAGTCGAGCTTCGTCCCGAAATGAAAAACTGTTTTTT.

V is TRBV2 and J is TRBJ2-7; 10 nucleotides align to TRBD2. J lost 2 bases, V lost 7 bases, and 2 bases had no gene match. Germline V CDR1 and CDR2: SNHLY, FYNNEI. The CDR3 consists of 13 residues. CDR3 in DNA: TGTGCCAGCAAGGGACTAGCGACCTACGAGCAGTACTTC. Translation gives CASKGLATYEQYF.

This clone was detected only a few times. The CDR3 DNA follows: TGTGCCAGCAGCGCAGAACAGGGAAGGGGATCACCCCTCCACTTT. It codes for CASSAEQGRGSPLHF. This chain joins TRBV9 and TRBJ1-6; D is possibly TRBD1 (6 bases). V was cut by 3 bases and J by 10 bases, with 17 bases left in between. Germline V gene lookup returns CDR1 SGDLS and CDR2 YYNGEE. The CDR3 consists of 15 residues.

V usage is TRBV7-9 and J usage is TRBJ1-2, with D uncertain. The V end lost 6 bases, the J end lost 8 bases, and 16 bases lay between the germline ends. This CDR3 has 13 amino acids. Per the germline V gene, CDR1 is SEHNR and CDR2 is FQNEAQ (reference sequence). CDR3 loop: CASRREPGGGYTF. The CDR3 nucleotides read TGTGCCAGCAGACGCGAACCGGGAGGCGGCTACACCTTC.

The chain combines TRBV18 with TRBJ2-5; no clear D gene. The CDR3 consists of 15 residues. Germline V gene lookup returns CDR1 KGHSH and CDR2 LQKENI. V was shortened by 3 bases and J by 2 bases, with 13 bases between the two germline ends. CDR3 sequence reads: CASSPLASLQETQYF. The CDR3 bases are TGTGCCAGCTCACCGTTGGCTAGTTTACAAGAGACCCAGTACTTC.

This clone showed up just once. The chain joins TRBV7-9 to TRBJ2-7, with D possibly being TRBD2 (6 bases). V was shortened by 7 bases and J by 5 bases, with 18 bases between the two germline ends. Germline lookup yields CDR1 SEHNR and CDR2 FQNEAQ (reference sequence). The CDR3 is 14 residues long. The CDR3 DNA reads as TGTGCCAGCACCCGATCCGGGGGTAGCGACGAGCAGTACTTC. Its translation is CASTRSGGSDEQYF.